This TCR beta chain stems from a study of control samples from healthy donors and cancer patients. Only one count was recorded for this clone. V was cut by 2 bases and J by 8 bases, with 18 bases left in between. The V gene's germline CDR1 is GTSNPN and CDR2 SVGIG (reference sequence). The CDR3 loop spans 14 amino acids. Profiling relied on immunoSEQ multiplex PCR, and the TCRdb table lists in-frame clones only, not all of them. The sample holds 120,000 or so clones; over 75% are singletons and the top ten take around 9%. The chain uses TRBV30 and TRBJ1-2; D is ambiguous. The clonotype originates from a man aged 35-49 years in good health. The sequencing sample was made of blood. CDR3 sequence (DNA): TGTGCCTGGAGTATGACGACCCTATCGTCCGGCTACACCTTC. As protein: CAWSMTTLSSGYTF. The full variable domain, with the rest looked up from reference TRBV30 and TRBJ1-2, is SQTIHQWPATLVQPVGSPLSLECTVEGTSNPNLYWYRQAAGRGLQLLFYSVGIGQISSEVPQNLSASRPQDRQFILSSKKLLLSDSGFYLCAWSMTTLSSGYTFGSGTRLTVV.